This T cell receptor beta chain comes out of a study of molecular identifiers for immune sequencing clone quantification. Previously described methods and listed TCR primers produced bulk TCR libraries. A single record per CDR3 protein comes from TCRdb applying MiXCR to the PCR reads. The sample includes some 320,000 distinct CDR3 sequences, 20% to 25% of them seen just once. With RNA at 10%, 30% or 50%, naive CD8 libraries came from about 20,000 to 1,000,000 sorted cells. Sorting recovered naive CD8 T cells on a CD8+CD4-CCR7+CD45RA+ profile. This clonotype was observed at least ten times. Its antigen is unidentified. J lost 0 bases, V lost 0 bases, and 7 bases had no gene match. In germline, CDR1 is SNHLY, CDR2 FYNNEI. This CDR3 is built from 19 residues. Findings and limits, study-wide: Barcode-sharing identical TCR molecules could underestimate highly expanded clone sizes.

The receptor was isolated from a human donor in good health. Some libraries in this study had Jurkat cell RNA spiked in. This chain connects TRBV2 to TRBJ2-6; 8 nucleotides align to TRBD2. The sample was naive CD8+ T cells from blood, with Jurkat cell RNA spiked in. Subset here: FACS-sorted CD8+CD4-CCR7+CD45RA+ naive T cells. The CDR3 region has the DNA TGTGCCAGCAGTGAAGCGGCAAGGGGACTAGTCTCTGGGGCCAACGTCCTGACTTTC. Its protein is CASSEAARGLVSGANVLTF. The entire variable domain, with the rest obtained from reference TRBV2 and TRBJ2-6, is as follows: EPEVTQTPSHQVTQMGQEVILRCVPISNHLYFYWYRQILGQKVEFLVSFYNNEISEKSEIFDDQFSVERPDGSNFTLKIRSTKLEDSAMYFCASSEAARGLVSGANVLTFGAGSRLTVL.